The 17 T cell receptor beta chains below were found in one sample sequenced in a study of blood T cell repertoires in COVID-19. Data came from immunoSEQ multiplex PCR; TCRdb stores just in-frame clones and leaves some out. The repertoire has about 160,000 clones, approximately 84% of them found once; the top ten carry less than 6.5%. Specimen: peripheral blood. These receptors were collected from a woman aged 45-59 years with COVID-19, enrolled during active disease.

This clone was detected once. This chain connects TRBV4-1 to TRBJ2-5; TRBD2 matches at 7 bases. Germline CDR1 reads MGHRA; CDR2 reads YSYEKL. This CDR3 is 14 amino acids long. V lost 4 bases, J lost 2 bases, and 4 bases stayed unmatched. The CDR3: CASSPGGIQETQYF. The DNA of the CDR3 is TGCGCCAGCAGCCCCGGGGGGATACAAGAGACCCAGTACTTC.

The sample holds a few counts of this clone. CDR3 sequence: CASSLGLASLETQYF. The CDR3 nucleotides are TGTGCCAGCAGCTTGGGCCTAGCTAGCTTGGAGACCCAGTACTTC. J is TRBJ2-5 and V is TRBV11-3, with D perhaps TRBD2 (5 bases). V shed 3 bases and J shed 5 bases, with 16 bases lying between them. From germline, CDR1 is SGHNT and CDR2 YENEEA. CDR3 size: 15 residues.

The rearrangement uses TRBV4-1 and TRBJ2-1, with 9 nucleotides matching TRBD2. The CDR3 has 15 amino acids. Germline V lookup: CDR1 MGHRA, CDR2 YSYEKL. V shed 0 bases and J 11 bases; nucleotides not matched to a gene: 8. CDR3 bases: TGCGCCAGCAGCCAAGACCCAGCGGGGGGATCGAAGCAGTTCTTC. Translating gives CASSQDPAGGSKQFF.

The chain couples TRBV11-2 to TRBJ2-1; 9 bases fit TRBD1. This CDR3 region has 19 residues. Germline V gives CDR1 SGHAT, CDR2 FQNNGV. V gave up 1 base and J gave up 1 base; unmatched junction bases: 11. In DNA form, the CDR3 reads TGTGCCAGCAGCTTAGTTGGAGGGACAGGGCGTGGATCCTACAATGAGCAGTTCTTC. Its protein is CASSLVGGTGRGSYNEQFF.

J is TRBJ2-1 and V is TRBV30, with 8 bases matching TRBD2. The V gene's germline CDR1 is GTSNPN and CDR2 SVGIG (reference sequence). The V and J ends lost 3 bases and 11 bases, in that order; junction bases with no gene match: 6. The CDR3 consists of 12 residues. DNA for the CDR3: TGTGCCTGGAGCGCGGGGGGCTTTAAGCAGTTCTTC. Translation: CAWSAGGFKQFF.

The chain employs TRBV10-3 and TRBJ2-7; D possibly corresponds to TRBD1 (6 bases). V dropped 3 bases and J dropped 1 base, with 10 bases sitting between them. CDR1 and CDR2 from the germline V gene are ENHRY and SYGVKD. CDR3 length equals 14 residues. CDR3 in amino acids: CAISDQGSSYEQYF. The CDR3 DNA sequence: TGTGCCATCAGTGACCAGGGGTCTTCCTACGAGCAGTACTTC.

The rearrangement joins TRBV5-4 to TRBJ1-1, with D perhaps TRBD1 (6 bases). The germline CDR1 and CDR2 sequences are SGHNT and YYREEE (reference sequence). The CDR3 sequence is 16 residues long. V was clipped by 9 bases and J by 1 base, with 22 bases between them. CDR3 sequence: CAIPSEGDGPNTEAFF. The CDR3, as DNA: TGTGCCATCCCTTCAGAGGGGGACGGCCCGAACACTGAAGCTTTCTTT.

V and J are TRBV6-5 and TRBJ1-2; D not certain. The CDR3 sequence is 12 residues long. Trimming stripped 8 bases from V and 4 bases from J, with 11 bases between. CDR1 and CDR2 from the germline V gene are MNHEY and SVGAGI. CDR3 nucleotide sequence: TGTGCCAGCGCGGAAACAACCTATGGCTACACCTTC. Its protein product is CASAETTYGYTF.

The chain combines TRBV7-6 with TRBJ1-4; D ambiguous. CDR3 length: 13 residues. In germline, CDR1 is SGHVS, CDR2 FNYEAQ. The ends were cut back, 3 bases at V and 8 bases at J, with 10 bases in the middle. CDR3 DNA: TGTGCCAGCAGCTTCGAGGAACGAGAAAAACTGTTTTTT. It encodes CASSFEEREKLFF.

This sequence joins TRBV24-1 and TRBJ2-7; 10 nucleotides agree with TRBD2. This CDR3 contains 14 residues. V gave up 5 bases and J gave up 3 bases; unmatched junction bases: 3. Germline CDR1 and CDR2: KGHDR and SFDVKD. The chain's CDR3 is CATSGGTSVYEQYF. Written as DNA, the CDR3 is TGTGCCACCAGTGGCGGGACTAGCGTCTACGAGCAGTACTTC.

The chain joins TRBV6-5 to TRBJ2-1, with a possible D match to TRBD2 (5 bases). V lost 2 bases to trimming and J lost 5 bases, with 7 bases between them. CDR1 and CDR2 from the germline V gene are MNHEY and SVGAGI. The CDR3 sequence is 13 residues long. This chain's CDR3 is CASSYRRDNEQFF. The CDR3, as DNA: TGTGCCAGCAGTTACCGGCGGGACAATGAGCAGTTCTTC.

The CDR3 DNA reads TGTGCCAGCAGTGAAAATCTTGTGACACCACCGAACACCGGGGAGCTGTTTTTT. It specifies CASSENLVTPPNTGELFF. The V and J genes are TRBV25-1 and TRBJ2-2, with D unclear. Germline CDR1 MGHDK, CDR2 SYGVNS. There are 18 residues in the CDR3. V gave up 2 bases and J gave up 0 bases, with 16 bases separating them.

A single count supports this clone. V and J are TRBV6-5 and TRBJ2-7; TRBD1 agrees at 10 bases. The CDR3 spans 15 residues. Per germline, CDR1 MNHEY and CDR2 SVGAGI. Trimming took 6 bases from V and 4 from J; bases not matched to a gene: 9. The CDR3 here is CASRAGGTGVYEQYF. The DNA of the CDR3 is TGTGCCAGCAGGGCTGGGGGGACAGGGGTATACGAGCAGTACTTC.

The chain combines TRBV7-9 with TRBJ1-1; TRBD1 might be the D (5 bases). The V gene lost 3 bases and the J gene lost 1 base, with 6 bases spanning the gap. The germline gives CDR1 SEHNR, CDR2 FQNEAQ (reference sequence). This CDR3 region has 13 residues. Here the CDR3 DNA reads TGTGCCAGCAGCTTCCAGGGGAACACTGAAGCTTTCTTT. Translation: CASSFQGNTEAFF.

This clone occurred many times. This sequence joins TRBV24-1 and TRBJ2-3, with 12 bases lining up with TRBD1. This CDR3 spans 17 amino acids. The germline gives CDR1 KGHDR, CDR2 SFDVKD. The V segment lost 3 bases and the J segment 5 bases; nucleotides outside the gene matches: 8. DNA for the CDR3: TGTGCCACCAGTGATGCCTCCGGGACAGGGGGCCGAGATACGCAGTATTTT. Translation gives CATSDASGTGGRDTQYF.

The V and J genes are TRBV11-3 and TRBJ2-2, with D possibly TRBD1 on 6 matching bases. The CDR3 sequence is 15 residues long. Germline CDR1 is SGHNT and CDR2 is YENEEA. V lost 4 bases and J lost 1, with 10 bases in between. DNA for the CDR3: TGTGCCAGCAGCTCCCGGACAGAGAACACCGGGGAGCTGTTTTTT. Its protein is CASSSRTENTGELFF.

The chain employs TRBV6-1 and TRBJ2-5, with TRBD1 matching over 9 bases. Trimming took 6 bases from V and 5 from J; bases not matched to a gene: 1. Germline V gene sequence: CDR1 MNHNS, CDR2 SASEGT. This CDR3 has 12 residues. The CDR3 is CASRTGGETQYF. DNA of the CDR3: TGTGCCAGCAGGACAGGGGGGGAGACCCAGTACTTC.